A selection of T cell receptor beta chains follows, all from one sample in a study of sequential checkpoint blockade in melanoma. Using immunoSEQ multiplex PCR, the repertoire was profiled, and TCRdb retains in-frame clones only, with some absent. Among roughly 5,100 clones, around 80% were seen once, and the ten largest hold 45% to 65%. Sequences were derived from CD8+ T cells sorted from blood (inferred from file names), sampled from a patient given nivolumab and ipilimumab in sequence. The receptors here all came from a human donor with melanoma. Each CDR3 is given with its conserved first and last residue. D genes are given only for firm matches. Only some rows state a clone size, as once, few, many or a class for expanded clones.

J gene: TRBJ2-1; D gene: TRBD2; clone size: NA; V gene: TRBV4-3; CDR3 DNA: TGCGCCAGCAGCCGAGTACAACGGGAGGACAATGAGCAGTTCTTC; CDR3 protein: CASSRVQREDNEQFF
J gene: TRBJ2-7; D gene: TRBD2; clone size: NA; V gene: TRBV30; CDR3 DNA: TGTGCCTGGAGTTCGGGAGGCTACGAGCAGTACTTC; CDR3 protein: CAWSSGGYEQYF
J gene: TRBJ2-2; D gene: NA; clone size: NA; V gene: TRBV28; CDR3 DNA: TGTGCCAGCAGTTTATGGGGGGGGGCGGAGAACACCGGGGAGCTGTTTTTT; CDR3 protein: CASSLWGGAENTGELFF
J gene: TRBJ1-2; D gene: TRBD1; clone size: NA; V gene: TRBV4-3; CDR3 DNA: TGCGCCAGCAGCCAAGGGACAGGATTTGGCTACACCTTC; CDR3 protein: CASSQGTGFGYTF
J gene: TRBJ1-3; D gene: NA; clone size: NA; V gene: TRBV27; CDR3 DNA: TGTGCCAGCAGTCCCCACATTGGAAACACCATATATTTT; CDR3 protein: CASSPHIGNTIYF
J gene: TRBJ2-7; D gene: NA; clone size: NA; V gene: TRBV6-1; CDR3 DNA: TGTGCCAGCAGTGTTGGACAGCAGTACGAGCAGTACTTC; CDR3 protein: CASSVGQQYEQYF
J gene: TRBJ1-1; D gene: TRBD1; clone size: once; V gene: TRBV30; CDR3 DNA: TGTGCCTTGGACAGGGGGTTTTACACTGAAGCTTTCTTT; CDR3 protein: CALDRGFYTEAFF
J gene: TRBJ2-7; D gene: NA; clone size: once; V gene: TRBV7-2; CDR3 DNA: TGTGCCAGCAGCCTTTCCTACGAGCAGTACTTC; CDR3 protein: CASSLSYEQYF
J gene: TRBJ2-7; D gene: NA; clone size: few; V gene: TRBV27; CDR3 DNA: TGTGCCAGCAGTTTATCAGGACAGCTCTACGAGCAGTACTTC; CDR3 protein: CASSLSGQLYEQYF
J gene: TRBJ1-1; D gene: TRBD1; clone size: NA; V gene: TRBV4-3; CDR3 DNA: TGCGCCAGCAGCCCGAGGACAGGGGAGGCTGAAGCTTTCTTT; CDR3 protein: CASSPRTGEAEAFF
J gene: TRBJ1-2; D gene: TRBD1; clone size: NA; V gene: TRBV4-3; CDR3 DNA: TGCGCCAGCAGCCACGACAGGGCGGGCTATGGCTACACCTTC; CDR3 protein: CASSHDRAGYGYTF
J gene: TRBJ2-1; D gene: TRBD1; clone size: NA; V gene: TRBV4-1; CDR3 DNA: TGCGCCAGCAGCCAAGAGGACAGGGTAGGGAATGAGCAGTTCTTC; CDR3 protein: CASSQEDRVGNEQFF
J gene: TRBJ1-1; D gene: TRBD1; clone size: NA; V gene: TRBV27; CDR3 DNA: TGTGCCAGCAATCCAGGGGGTTGGGGGAACACTGAAGCTTTCTTT; CDR3 protein: CASNPGGWGNTEAFF
J gene: TRBJ1-2; D gene: NA; clone size: NA; V gene: TRBV14; CDR3 DNA: TGTGCCAGCAGCCACGGGGGGGAGGTCTGGTGCTACACCTTC; CDR3 protein: CASSHGGEVWCYTF
J gene: TRBJ1-5; D gene: TRBD1; clone size: few; V gene: TRBV28; CDR3 DNA: TGTGCCAGCACCATACAGGGGGCAAGCGATCAGCCCCAGCATTTT; CDR3 protein: CASTIQGASDQPQHF
J gene: TRBJ1-1; D gene: NA; clone size: NA; V gene: TRBV5-1; CDR3 DNA: TGCGCCAGCAGCCCCAGGATAAACACTGAAGCTTTCTTT; CDR3 protein: CASSPRINTEAFF
J gene: TRBJ1-1; D gene: NA; clone size: NA; V gene: TRBV10-3; CDR3 DNA: TGTGCCATCAGTGAGTCGACAGGATTGAACACTGAAGCTTTCTTT; CDR3 protein: CAISESTGLNTEAFF
J gene: TRBJ2-2; D gene: TRBD1; clone size: NA; V gene: TRBV7-9; CDR3 DNA: TGTGCCAGCAGCTTAGCGCGAGTACAGGGGGCCGGGGAGCTGTTTTTT; CDR3 protein: CASSLARVQGAGELFF
J gene: TRBJ1-4; D gene: TRBD1; clone size: few; V gene: TRBV28; CDR3 DNA: TGTGCCAGCAGTTTCCTCCAGGGGGTAACTAATGAAAAACTGTTTTTT; CDR3 protein: CASSFLQGVTNEKLFF
J gene: TRBJ2-2; D gene: TRBD1; clone size: NA; V gene: TRBV6-5; CDR3 DNA: TGTGCCAGCAGTTACTCGAGACAGGGGTTTGCCGGGGAGCTGTTTTTT; CDR3 protein: CASSYSRQGFAGELFF
J gene: TRBJ2-2; D gene: TRBD2; clone size: NA; V gene: TRBV25-1; CDR3 DNA: TGTGCCAGCAGTGAAGGAGCGGGGGTTTCCTCGAACACCGGGGAGCTGTTTTTT; CDR3 protein: CASSEGAGVSSNTGELFF
J gene: TRBJ2-7; D gene: NA; clone size: NA; V gene: TRBV7-9; CDR3 DNA: TGTGCCAGCAGCTCCTCAGGGAACCACGAGCAGTACTTC; CDR3 protein: CASSSSGNHEQYF
J gene: TRBJ2-1; D gene: NA; clone size: NA; V gene: TRBV2; CDR3 DNA: TGTGCCAGCAGTGAACTGTACAATGAGCAGTTCTTC; CDR3 protein: CASSELYNEQFF
J gene: TRBJ1-1; D gene: NA; clone size: NA; V gene: TRBV15; CDR3 DNA: TGTGCCACGAAAGTTTACAGGGACCTGAACACTGAAGCTTTCTTT; CDR3 protein: CATKVYRDLNTEAFF
J gene: TRBJ2-3; D gene: TRBD2; clone size: NA; V gene: TRBV9; CDR3 DNA: TGTGCCAGCAGCGCAGCGGGGGGGCGAAATACGCAGTATTTT; CDR3 protein: CASSAAGGRNTQYF
J gene: TRBJ1-2; D gene: NA; clone size: NA; V gene: TRBV30; CDR3 DNA: TGTGCCTGGAGTGTACCCGAGACAGAGTATGGCTACACCTTC; CDR3 protein: CAWSVPETEYGYTF
J gene: TRBJ1-2; D gene: NA; clone size: NA; V gene: TRBV7-8; CDR3 DNA: TGTGCCAGCAGTTTTAGCGGGGGAGGCGAAGGCTACACCTTC; CDR3 protein: CASSFSGGGEGYTF
J gene: TRBJ2-1; D gene: TRBD2; clone size: NA; V gene: TRBV9; CDR3 DNA: TGTGCCAGCAGCGCTGGGTACAGCGGGGCCAATGAGCAGTTCTTC; CDR3 protein: CASSAGYSGANEQFF
J gene: TRBJ2-2; D gene: NA; clone size: NA; V gene: TRBV2; CDR3 DNA: TGTGCCAGCGATGAGAGAGTACTGACGAACACCGGGGAGCTGTTTTTT; CDR3 protein: CASDERVLTNTGELFF
J gene: TRBJ2-1; D gene: TRBD2; clone size: NA; V gene: TRBV9; CDR3 DNA: TGTGCCAGCAGCGTGAGCGGGGGGGCCGCTAATGAGCAGTTCTTC; CDR3 protein: CASSVSGGAANEQFF
J gene: TRBJ2-7; D gene: TRBD1; clone size: NA; V gene: TRBV27; CDR3 DNA: TGTGCCAGCAGTTCATCAGGGGGCCGGTCCTACGAGCAGTACTTC; CDR3 protein: CASSSSGGRSYEQYF
J gene: TRBJ2-3; D gene: NA; clone size: once; V gene: TRBV23-1; CDR3 DNA: TGCGCCAGCAGCACAGTGGGATCAGGGGGCACAGATACGCAGTATTTT; CDR3 protein: CASSTVGSGGTDTQYF
J gene: TRBJ2-3; D gene: TRBD2; clone size: few; V gene: TRBV4-3; CDR3 DNA: TGCGCCAGCAGCCAAGCGGGAGCTAGCGGGCCCACAGATACGCAGTATTTT; CDR3 protein: CASSQAGASGPTDTQYF
J gene: TRBJ1-1; D gene: NA; clone size: NA; V gene: TRBV27; CDR3 DNA: TGTGCCAGCACCCCGGGGGACTTGGGGACTGAAGCTTTCTTT; CDR3 protein: CASTPGDLGTEAFF
J gene: TRBJ2-3; D gene: TRBD2; clone size: NA; V gene: TRBV7-3; CDR3 DNA: TGTGCCAGCAGCGATAGCGGGGGGGAGAATACGCAGTATTTT; CDR3 protein: CASSDSGGENTQYF
J gene: TRBJ2-1; D gene: TRBD2; clone size: NA; V gene: TRBV5-1; CDR3 DNA: TGCGCCAGCAGCTTGTGGTTTAGCGGGGAGACCTATGAGCAGTTCTTC; CDR3 protein: CASSLWFSGETYEQFF
J gene: TRBJ2-1; D gene: TRBD2; clone size: NA; V gene: TRBV7-2; CDR3 DNA: TGTGCCAGCAGCCCAAGGACTAGCTCGGTGTTCTTC; CDR3 protein: CASSPRTSSVFF
J gene: TRBJ1-1; D gene: TRBD1; clone size: NA; V gene: TRBV29-1; CDR3 DNA: TGCAGCGTTGAGGACAGGCAGAACACTGAAGCTTTCTTT; CDR3 protein: CSVEDRQNTEAFF
J gene: TRBJ2-7; D gene: NA; clone size: NA; V gene: TRBV5-1; CDR3 DNA: TGCGCCAGCAGCTTGTCCGGTCCCGAGCAGTACTTC; CDR3 protein: CASSLSGPEQYF
J gene: TRBJ2-3; D gene: NA; clone size: NA; V gene: TRBV29-1; CDR3 DNA: TGCAGCGTTGAAGACGGGAGCACAGATACGCAGTATTTT; CDR3 protein: CSVEDGSTDTQYF
J gene: TRBJ2-1; D gene: TRBD1; clone size: NA; V gene: TRBV6-5; CDR3 DNA: TGTGCCAGCAGTAAAGGGACAGGGGGATACAATGAGCAGTTCTTC; CDR3 protein: CASSKGTGGYNEQFF
J gene: TRBJ1-6; D gene: TRBD1; clone size: NA; V gene: TRBV4-2; CDR3 DNA: TGTGCCAGCAGCCAAGGGACAGGGAATTCACCCCTCCACTTT; CDR3 protein: CASSQGTGNSPLHF
J gene: TRBJ2-1; D gene: TRBD2; clone size: few; V gene: TRBV15; CDR3 DNA: TGTGCCACCAGGACTAGCGGAGCCGAGGAGCAGTTCTTC; CDR3 protein: CATRTSGAEEQFF
J gene: TRBJ2-7; D gene: TRBD1; clone size: NA; V gene: TRBV7-6; CDR3 DNA: TGTGCCAGCAGCCCCGGGACAGCATATACCTACGAGCAGTACTTC; CDR3 protein: CASSPGTAYTYEQYF
J gene: TRBJ2-1; D gene: NA; clone size: NA; V gene: TRBV28; CDR3 DNA: TGTGCCAGCAGTGAATCAGGGGTAAGCAATGAGCAGTTCTTC; CDR3 protein: CASSESGVSNEQFF
J gene: TRBJ1-2; D gene: NA; clone size: medium-sized; V gene: TRBV6-5; CDR3 DNA: TGTGCCAGCAATAACGGGGGGCTAGACTACACCTTC; CDR3 protein: CASNNGGLDYTF
J gene: TRBJ1-2; D gene: NA; clone size: NA; V gene: TRBV6-5; CDR3 DNA: TGTGCCAGCAGTTACGAACAGGGACGCTATGGCTACACCTTC; CDR3 protein: CASSYEQGRYGYTF
J gene: TRBJ2-7; D gene: NA; clone size: NA; V gene: TRBV6-1; CDR3 DNA: TGTGCCAGCAGTGATTTGGGGCAGACCTACGAGCAGTACTTC; CDR3 protein: CASSDLGQTYEQYF
J gene: TRBJ2-2; D gene: NA; clone size: NA; V gene: TRBV2; CDR3 DNA: TGTGCCAGCGGGCCGTCGAACACCGGGGAGCTGTTTTTT; CDR3 protein: CASGPSNTGELFF
J gene: TRBJ1-6; D gene: NA; clone size: NA; V gene: TRBV4-2; CDR3 DNA: TGTGCCAGCAGCCAAGGAACAGATGCTCTTTATAATTCACCCCTCCACTTT; CDR3 protein: CASSQGTDALYNSPLHF
J gene: TRBJ2-7; D gene: NA; clone size: NA; V gene: TRBV6-1; CDR3 DNA: TGTGCCAGCAGTGATTCGTCCTACGAGCAGTACTTC; CDR3 protein: CASSDSSYEQYF
J gene: TRBJ1-1; D gene: TRBD1; clone size: NA; V gene: TRBV19; CDR3 DNA: TGTGCCAGTAGCAATGGTGTAGGGGGCTACACTGAAGCTTTCTTT; CDR3 protein: CASSNGVGGYTEAFF
J gene: TRBJ2-1; D gene: NA; clone size: NA; V gene: TRBV18; CDR3 DNA: TGTGCCAGCTCACCCAAACAGGGTATGGCTGAGCAGTTCTTC; CDR3 protein: CASSPKQGMAEQFF
J gene: TRBJ1-3; D gene: TRBD1; clone size: few; V gene: TRBV13; CDR3 DNA: TGTGCCAGCAGCTCGCCTACAGGGGCTTCGGGAAACACCATATATTTT; CDR3 protein: CASSSPTGASGNTIYF
J gene: TRBJ1-4; D gene: TRBD1; clone size: NA; V gene: TRBV28; CDR3 DNA: TGTGCCAGCAGCCCACTGACAGGGGGAGGTGAAAAACTGTTTTTT; CDR3 protein: CASSPLTGGGEKLFF
J gene: TRBJ2-6; D gene: TRBD2; clone size: NA; V gene: TRBV9; CDR3 DNA: TGTGCCAGCAGCCCGAGCGGGGGGCCTTCTGGGGCCAACGTCCTGACTTTC; CDR3 protein: CASSPSGGPSGANVLTF
J gene: TRBJ2-2; D gene: TRBD1; clone size: few; V gene: TRBV18; CDR3 DNA: TGTGCCAGCTCACCTCAGGGGGCCCCCGGGGAGCTGTTTTTT; CDR3 protein: CASSPQGAPGELFF
J gene: TRBJ1-3; D gene: TRBD1; clone size: NA; V gene: TRBV4-1; CDR3 DNA: TGCGCCAGCAGCCAAGGGACAGGGGCTGGAAACACCATATATTTT; CDR3 protein: CASSQGTGAGNTIYF